Reported below is one TCR beta chain. Its specific antigen is unknown. The input lacks base qualities; no much larger clone sits a single base away. In total, approximately 690 healthy bone marrow donors made up the cohort. At the time of sampling, all cohort members were nominally healthy, though unrecorded immune exposures were likely present. The donor was CMV seronegative and was included in the group of several hundred seronegative cohort members. Each donor provided a peripheral blood sample, and peripheral blood mononuclear cells were used for TCR beta sequencing. Genomic DNA extraction from the blood cell samples was performed with the Qiagen DNeasy Blood Extraction Kit. The library was obtained by the immunoSEQ multiplex PCR assay. For the multiplex PCR, a mixture combining 60 forward primers for TCR Vbeta segments and 13 reverse primers for TCR Jbeta segments was used. Amplification of the CDR3 region of rearranged TCR beta genes was performed with a multiplex PCR assay on genomic DNA. The Illumina HiSeq System was used to sequence the amplified TCR beta libraries as 87-base-pair reads. The original pipeline was this. A later analysis counted about 80 million unique TCR beta chains across the 666 repertoires, and around 12 million of these chains were shared by at least two donors. A nearest-neighbor algorithm error-corrected the raw reads and collapsed the reads into unique sequences, merging closely related sequences to remove PCR and sequencing errors. To assign V, D and J gene segments, CDR3 sequences were aligned to IMGT reference sequences. For a sequence to be retained, at least a six-nucleotide match to both a V gene segment and a J gene segment was required. Rearrangements were called productive when the CDR3 lacked stop codons and stayed in frame with V and J; all others were non-productive. Following IMGT convention, CDR3 was defined as the stretch from the second conserved V-encoded cysteine up to the conserved J-encoded phenylalanine. In an earlier analysis of just under 600 of the donors, sequences lacking an unambiguous match to a single V gene segment were excluded. In an earlier analysis of about 590 of the donors, a V segment was called functional when productive rearrangements were above 56.7%, and segregating when the standard deviation between donors exceeded 5%. A statistical classification framework was developed to diagnose cytomegalovirus status using the catalog of TCR beta chain sequences. A later analysis assigned V and J genes by comparing TCR nucleotide sequences with IMGT/GENE-DB human TR gene sequences. A later analysis assigned CDR3 sequences and most-parsimonious VDJ recombination scenarios with the TCRdist pipeline. In a later analysis, every TCR beta chain was defined by the combination of its CDR3 amino acid sequence and its V-gene family, and reads without a unique V-gene family were dropped. To address suspected cross-contamination and a sequencing artifact, a later analysis removed several hundred highly shared, low-generation-probability nucleotide sequences. For each public chain, a later analysis derived a clonal expansion index from normalized ranks of inferred template counts within each repertoire. Generation probabilities in a later analysis came from a VDJ recombination model fitted to out-of-frame rearrangements, and those results were checked against IGoR. A later analysis scored TCR-TCR, TCR-HLA and TCR-CMV co-occurrence with hypergeometric tests, applying a repertoire-size bias correction to TCR pairs. False discovery rates were estimated in a later analysis by permuting HLA or CMV assignments 20 times. In a later analysis, co-occurring TCRs were grouped using DBSCAN, and TCRdist sequence similarity was added for clustering within HLA-allele-positive subsets. Repertoires with fewer than 30,000 or more than 120,000 public chains, plus five repertoires with anomalous nucleotide sharing, were excluded from co-occurrence clustering. TCRdb provides this immuneACCESS table in a form limited to in-frame rearrangements. Some clones are lacking; in checked studies, under half of them reflect an unresolved V gene, and why the rest are absent is not known. D and trimming come from the DNA, and the V and J calls and clone size come from that table. The sample table shows approximately 170,000 clones, and roughly 80% are seen once. The ten biggest clones cover less than 2.5% of the sample.

The data originate from a study of cytomegalovirus exposure and HLA in healthy donors (TCRdb year 2017). In the study overall: According to an earlier analysis of around 600 of the donors, 150 million to 200 million T cells yielded roughly 110 million unique TCR beta sequences and roughly 280 Gb of sequence data. About 300 gigabases of sequencing data and 80 million or so unique TCR sequences were included in an early release covering around 650 HLA-typed donors. Of the approximately 400 genotyped donors, over 65% fell in the genetic ancestry cluster associated with self-reported Caucasian donors. The aim of the study was to test whether cataloging public T cell receptors could identify signatures of past pathogen exposure. Using immunosequencing, the study profiled T cell repertoires from 550 to 750 subjects and related those repertoires to cytomegalovirus serostatus. Besides the first cohort of some 670 subjects, a separate validation cohort made up of around 120 different subjects was used. The study combined high-throughput TCR immunosequencing, statistical association of individual TCRs with disease status, and machine learning to predict cytomegalovirus infection status. A later analysis re-examined previously published TCR beta repertoires from 610 or so donors and added high-resolution HLA genotyping to investigate patterns of TCR occurrence. Rather than using new phenotypic data, the later analysis identified candidate immune exposures from TCR beta sequences and from how often those sequences occurred across donors. An earlier analysis of around 580 of the donors used high-throughput TCR beta sequencing to judge whether each TCR beta V gene segment behaved as functional or pseudogenic. Alongside the repertoire data, information on donor age, sex, ethnicity and CMV serostatus was compiled. A later genetic analysis took genome-wide SNP genotypes for about three fifths of the roughly 700 donors and used that subset as a discovery cohort. All discovery cohort repertoires had been generated on a single sequencing platform. HLA typing covered class I and class II loci at four-digit resolution. Typing coverage varied by locus: roughly 620-630 donors for A, B, C, DRB1 and DQB1; around 560 for DQA1; more than 600 for DPA1; fewer than 480 for DPB1. Five DR-DQ haplotypes were handled as single units for association and clustering because linkage in the cohort was strong. Among a few hundred genotyped donors of the cohort, an average of about 240,000 unique TCR beta nucleotide sequences were sequenced per donor, roughly 20% of them non-productive. Study-wide conclusions, independent of this receptor: Linkage disequilibrium might explain the correlated functional status among segregating V segments, but an unknown experimental factor could not be excluded. The study listed approximately 150 TCR beta chains as associated with cytomegalovirus. A further reported finding was that TCR beta sequences accurately predicted the HLA-A and HLA-B alleles for most subjects in the first cohort. In a later genetic analysis, fewer N-insertions in productive TCRs were reported among donors in an Asian-associated ancestry cluster than the 666-donor mean. In a later analysis, the rate of TCR association differed among HLA loci, with DRB1 alleles having the most associated TCRs and HLA-C alleles having the fewest. The authors suggested that the approach could potentially be generalized to other disease states and immunological phenotypes. Most CMV-associated TCR beta chains appeared to be HLA-restricted in a later analysis, and the HLA associations seemed to be driven largely by CMV exposure. Most TCR sequences were seen in very few donors, while some public TCRs were found in many individuals. HLA typing was unavailable for some donors at each locus, so association tests used only the typed subset. The classifier was reported to diagnose cytomegalovirus status with high specificity and sensitivity in both the original and validation cohorts. In vitro tests confirmed that three of the cytomegalovirus-associated TCR beta chains recognize cytomegalovirus antigens. In a later analysis, HLA-associated TCR beta chains were found to be more clonally expanded and to have lower generation probabilities than equally common non-associated chains. Immune exposure information for the cohort was limited to CMV serostatus. A cluster of highly shared sequence variants was judged likely to represent a technical artifact of the sequencing pipeline. According to a later analysis, parvovirus B19, influenza, CMV and Epstein-Barr virus appeared linked to several top co-occurrence clusters. Specific HLA alleles were associated with 15,000 to 20,000 TCR beta sequences at a false discovery rate of 0.05 in a later analysis. In a later genetic analysis, a missense DCLRE1C variant was associated with V-gene and J-gene trimming of TCR beta chains, and the association was replicated in an independent cohort. In this cohort, only TCR beta chains were sequenced, and detectable features were limited by the absence of alpha or paired-chain data. Assigning TCR associations to individual alleles was difficult when HLA alleles, especially DR and DQ, strongly co-occurred. Sequencing depth was assumed to be roughly uniform across donors in the presence/absence analyses, though that assumption may not hold. Some IMGT-functional V segments, including TRBV6-2 and TRBV6-3, could not be distinguished by the 87-base-pair reads and were therefore excluded. An earlier analysis of several hundred of the donors showed that most TCR beta V segments appeared in productive rearrangements either about 87% or about 30% of the time, which broadly matched IMGT annotations. The earlier analysis of about 600 of the donors excluded approximately 17 rarely observed V segments, including chromosome 9 orphons, because counts were too low.

V is clipped by 1 base and J by 8 bases, and the sequence between their germline boundaries is 6 bases long. Reading from cysteine to phenylalanine, the CDR3 counts 12 amino acids. The entry retains the CDR3 DNA only, 36 bases that are in frame from base 1. Taken from the germline V gene, the CDR1 and CDR2 loops are SGHVS and FNYEAQ. The rearranged segments are TRBV7-6 and TRBJ1-3, with no confident D gene call. This clonotype originated in a male donor in good health and CMV-seronegative. Material for sequencing was PBMCs. The CDR3 loop reads CASSLVGDTIYF. At the DNA level, the sequence is TGTGCCAGCAGCTTAGTGGGCGACACCATATATTTT.